The next 16 T cell receptor beta chains were all read from a single sample in a study of Japanese encephalitis immunity and Zika vaccine responses. TCRdb processed the 5' RACE reads anew with MiXCR; each CDR3 protein has one entry. The data contain fewer than 350 distinct CDR3 sequences, approximately 8.1% of them singletons. Peptide pools at 1 ug/mL each stimulated CFSE-labeled PBMCs over a roughly six-day culture. The sort collected unfixed, live, CD56-CD19-CD16-CD3+CD4+ CFSE-low proliferating CD4 T cells. The sequencing used antigen-activated CD4+ T cells from blood, cultured, collected during a Zika inactivated vaccine study. The receptors come from an adult man who received an inactivated Zika virus vaccine.

This clonotype is labeled medium-sized. This chain joins TRBV7-9 and TRBJ1-1; 8 nucleotides align to TRBD1. This CDR3 contains 13 residues. Germline values: CDR1 SEHNR, CDR2 FQNEAQ (reference sequence). Unmatched junction bases numbered 7, after V lost 7 bases and J lost 6 bases. The CDR3: CASTHGQGAEAFF. DNA for the CDR3: TGTGCCAGCACCCACGGACAGGGCGCTGAAGCTTTCTTT.

This clonotype is medium-sized (0.01 to 0.1%) within its sample. The rearrangement uses TRBV6-5 and TRBJ2-7, with D perhaps TRBD1 (5 bases). The CDR3 is 14 amino acids. Germline V gives CDR1 MNHEY, CDR2 SVGAGI. Trimming left V 7 bases short and J 6 bases short, with 19 bases between. DNA for the CDR3: TGTGCCAGCAACCCAGGGATGGCGGTTGGCGAGCAGTACTTC. Translation gives CASNPGMAVGEQYF.

Judged by abundance, this clonotype is medium-sized. The chain joins TRBV4-3 to TRBJ1-1; D gene ambiguous. Germline lookup yields CDR1 LGHNA and CDR2 YSLEER. Trimming left V 3 bases short and J 6 bases short, with 8 bases between. The CDR3 covers 12 residues. The CDR3 coding sequence is TGCGCCAGCAGCCAGGAAAAATCTGAAGCTTTCTTT. Amino acid sequence: CASSQEKSEAFF.

This clonotype is labeled as medium-sized. The rearrangement uses TRBV12-3 or TRBV12-4 and TRBJ2-2, with TRBD1 matching over 8 bases. The CDR3 consists of 15 residues. With 6 bases clipped from V and 7 bases from J, the junction kept 10 bases outside the gene matches. CDR3 nucleotide sequence: TGTGCCAGCAGCCACCGACAGGGGCTCGGCGGGGAGCTGTTTTTT. It is translated as CASSHRQGLGGELFF.

By its share, this clonotype is medium-sized. The genes are TRBV4-3 and TRBJ1-1; maybe TRBD1 (5 bases). Trimming pared 3 bases from V and 8 bases from J, leaving 13 bases between. Looked up from germline, CDR1 is LGHNA and CDR2 is YSLEER. The CDR3 has 13 amino acids. The CDR3 DNA is TGCGCCAGCAGCCACTCCGGGGCAGGGGAAGCTTTCTTT. Its translation: CASSHSGAGEAFF.

By its share, this clonotype is large. CDR3 sequence: CASSQDWVGYTF. CDR3 DNA sequence: TGCGCCAGCAGCCAAGATTGGGTTGGCTACACCTTC. The chain carries TRBV4-3 and TRBJ1-2; the D is unclear. The CDR3 spans 12 residues. The V and J ends lost 0 bases and 7 bases respectively, with 6 bases between them. Germline-derived CDR1 and CDR2 are LGHNA and YSLEER.

The sample holds a few counts of this clonotype. V gene TRBV12-3 or TRBV12-4 combines with J gene TRBJ1-3; TRBD1 might be the D (5 bases). The CDR3 covers 14 residues. V was cut by 5 bases and J by 2 bases, with 10 bases left in between. The CDR3 region is CASSLGHPGNTIYF. The CDR3 DNA reads TGTGCCAGCAGTCTCGGACACCCTGGAAACACCATATATTTT.

This clonotype is labeled as large. This chain connects TRBV28 to TRBJ1-5; 9 bases map to TRBD1. This CDR3 has 14 amino acids. CDR1 is MDHEN, CDR2 SYDVKM, per germline. J was trimmed by 9 bases and V by 5 bases; bases with no gene match: 8. For the CDR3, the DNA is TGTGCCAGCAGTCCAGGACAGGGGAGGTCGCCCCAGCATTTT. Translated, it gives CASSPGQGRSPQHF.

This clonotype rates as large. J is TRBJ1-1 and V is TRBV4-3; D might be TRBD1 (5 bases). The germline V gene has CDR1 LGHNA and CDR2 YSLEER. The CDR3 has 12 amino acids. Trimming left V 1 base short and J 8 bases short, with 8 bases between. CDR3 residues: CASSQAGSEAFF. CDR3 in DNA: TGCGCCAGCAGCCAAGCAGGGTCCGAAGCTTTCTTT.

This clonotype qualifies as medium-sized. J is TRBJ1-1 and V is TRBV2, with 7 nucleotides matching TRBD1. This CDR3 has 13 residues. CDR1 and CDR2 (germline): SNHLY, FYNNEI. The ends lost 7 bases at V and 3 bases at J; junction bases unmatched: 5. CDR3 loop: CASTGGAHTEAFF. The DNA of the CDR3 is TGTGCCAGCACAGGGGGGGCCCACACTGAAGCTTTCTTT. The full variable domain, in which reference TRBV2 and TRBJ1-1 provide the parts outside the CDR3, is EPEVTQTPSHQVTQMGQEVILRCVPISNHLYFYWYRQILGQKVEFLVSFYNNEISEKSEIFDDQFSVERPDGSNFTLKIRSTKLEDSAMYFCASTGGAHTEAFFGQGTRLTVV.

By share, this clonotype counts as large. The chain combines TRBV4-3 with TRBJ1-1; D is unresolved. The germline V and J ends were trimmed by 2 bases and 1 base, with 11 bases remaining between them. The V gene's germline CDR1 is LGHNA and CDR2 YSLEER. The length of the CDR3 is 15 residues. CDR3: CASSQLGAANTEAFF. The DNA of the CDR3 is TGCGCCAGCAGCCAACTGGGAGCGGCGAACACTGAAGCTTTCTTT.

By sample fraction, this clonotype is hyperexpanded. The chain couples TRBV5-1 to TRBJ1-1, with D uncertain. The CDR3 covers 14 residues. Looked up from germline, CDR1 is SGHRS and CDR2 is YFSETQ. V was cut by 0 bases and J by 1 base, with 7 bases left in between. The CDR3 protein is CASSLDGSNTEAFF. The CDR3 nucleotides read TGCGCCAGCAGCTTGGACGGATCGAACACTGAAGCTTTCTTT.

The chain has TRBV4-3 and TRBJ2-7; D unclear. In germline, CDR1 is LGHNA, CDR2 YSLEER. The CDR3 is made up of 12 amino acids. The V gene lost 0 bases and the J gene lost 5 bases, with 5 bases spanning the gap. Here the CDR3 reads CASSQDWNEQYF. The CDR3 nucleotides read TGCGCCAGCAGCCAAGATTGGAACGAGCAGTACTTC.

Judged by abundance, this clonotype is medium-sized. This sequence joins TRBV4-3 and TRBJ1-1, with 8 bases fitting TRBD1. Germline-derived CDR1 and CDR2 are LGHNA and YSLEER. The CDR3 is 15 amino acids. The V and J ends lost 4 bases and 1 base, in that order; junction bases with no gene match: 5. In DNA, the CDR3 is TGCGCCAGCAGCCTAAAGGGACAGGCGAACACTGAAGCTTTCTTT. It encodes CASSLKGQANTEAFF.

This clonotype is large by share. V gene TRBV27 combines with J gene TRBJ2-5, with a weak D call TRBD2 (5 bases). Germline values: CDR1 MNHEY, CDR2 SMNVEV (reference sequence). Trimming cost V 6 bases and J 5 bases, with 19 bases left between them. The CDR3 totals 15 residues. CDR3 loop: CASSSNRASGETQYF. In nucleotides, the CDR3 is TGTGCCAGCAGCTCCAACCGGGCCTCGGGGGAGACCCAGTACTTC.

Sample share makes this clonotype large. The V gene is TRBV5-4, the J gene TRBJ2-1; 8 bases match TRBD2. The germline V gene has CDR1 SGHNT and CDR2 YYREEE (reference sequence). This CDR3 is 15 amino acids long. V gave up 0 bases and J gave up 7 bases; unmatched junction bases: 6. CDR3 protein: CASSLVTSGGNEQFF. CDR3 in DNA: TGTGCCAGCAGCTTGGTAACCTCGGGGGGGAATGAGCAGTTCTTC.